Listed here are 25 T cell receptor beta chains from one sample, sequenced in a study of blood T cell repertoires in COVID-19. Sequenced by immunoSEQ multiplex PCR; TCRdb stores in-frame clones only, minus some. The table lists a few hundred thousand clones, roughly 90% of them singletons. The sequenced sample consisted of peripheral blood. Receptor source: a woman in her twenties or thirties with acute or convalescent COVID-19.

The genes are TRBV6-4 and TRBJ2-1, with 8 bases identical to TRBD1. V shed 2 bases and J 4 bases; nucleotides not matched to a gene: 4. Germline CDR1 reads MRHNA; CDR2 reads SNTAGT. The CDR3 has 15 amino acids. The CDR3 region is CASSDAGGLYNEQFF. DNA of the CDR3: TGTGCCAGCAGTGACGCAGGGGGCTTATACAATGAGCAGTTCTTC.

The chain is built from TRBV27 and TRBJ1-2; 7 bases fit TRBD1. In germline, CDR1 is MNHEY, CDR2 SMNVEV (reference sequence). V gave up 0 bases and J gave up 5 bases; unmatched junction bases: 12. The CDR3 is 17 amino acids. CDR3 DNA: TGTGCCAGCAGTTTATCGGGGAGAGACAGGGATTTTTATGGCTACACCTTC. This translates into CASSLSGRDRDFYGYTF.

The chain joins TRBV7-8 to TRBJ2-5; TRBD2 might be the D (5 bases). The CDR3 covers 15 residues. Germline V gene sequence: CDR1 SGHVS, CDR2 FQNEAQ. Trimming stripped 5 bases from V and 4 bases from J, with 17 bases between. The CDR3 reads CASSGVRSSGETQYF. The CDR3 DNA follows: TGTGCCAGCAGCGGCGTTAGGTCAAGCGGAGAGACCCAGTACTTC.

The V and J genes are TRBV19 and TRBJ2-7; weak D call: TRBD1 (6 bases). Per germline, CDR1 LNHDA and CDR2 SQIVND (reference sequence). With 6 bases removed from V and 7 bases from J, the gap between germline ends came to 16 bases. The CDR3 extends over 13 amino acids. The CDR3 here is CASSTYTGSEQYF. CDR3 nucleotide sequence: TGTGCCAGTAGCACCTATACAGGGTCAGAGCAGTACTTC. The whole variable domain, remainder taken from reference TRBV19 and TRBJ2-7, is DGGITQSPKYLFRKEGQNVTLSCEQNLNHDAMYWYRQDPGQGLRLIYYSQIVNDFQKGDIAEGYSVSREKKESFPLTVTSAQKNPTAFYLCASSTYTGSEQYFGPGTRLTVT.

The chain recombines TRBV29-1 with TRBJ2-5; D unclear. This CDR3 spans 14 amino acids. Per germline, CDR1 SQVTM and CDR2 ANQGSEA. Trimming left V 5 bases short and J 5 bases short, with 18 bases between. CDR3 sequence: CSVLFMGSVETQYF. DNA for the CDR3: TGCAGCGTTCTCTTCATGGGCTCCGTCGAGACCCAGTACTTC.

The J gene is TRBJ1-5, the V gene TRBV30, with D perhaps TRBD1 (5 bases). In germline, CDR1 is GTSNPN, CDR2 SVGIG (reference sequence). Trimming removed 3 bases at V and 6 bases at J, with 12 bases between. The CDR3 totals 13 residues. The CDR3 loop is CAWSGGGIQPQHF. Here the CDR3 DNA reads TGTGCCTGGAGCGGGGGGGGAATTCAGCCCCAGCATTTT.

The rearrangement links TRBV9 to TRBJ2-1; possible D gene TRBD2, 6 bases. Germline V CDR1 and CDR2: SGDLS, YYNGEE. The V end lost 0 bases, the J end lost 0 bases, and 25 bases lay between the germline ends. CDR3 length equals 21 residues. The CDR3 region is CASSVGLAYAQTFSSYNEQFF. The DNA for the CDR3 is TGTGCCAGCAGCGTAGGGCTAGCGTACGCACAGACCTTCAGCTCCTACAATGAGCAGTTCTTC.

This chain connects TRBV7-9 to TRBJ1-3; TRBD1 matches at 7 bases. Trimming cost V 4 bases and J 2 bases; bases outside gene matches: 11. In germline, CDR1 is SEHNR, CDR2 FQNEAQ (reference sequence). The CDR3 consists of 17 residues. The CDR3 here is CASSYRAKDRAGNTIYF. The CDR3 DNA reads TGTGCCAGCAGCTACAGAGCAAAAGACAGGGCTGGAAACACCATATATTTT. Supplemented by reference TRBV7-9 and TRBJ1-3, the full variable domain reads DTGVSQNPRHKITKRGQNVTFRCDPISEHNRLYWYRQTLGQGPEFLTYFQNEAQLEKSRLLSDRFSAERPKGSFSTLEIQRTEQGDSAMYLCASSYRAKDRAGNTIYFGEGSWLTVV.

This chain connects TRBV4-1 to TRBJ2-5; D uncertain. The CDR3 has 13 amino acids. Trimming removed 3 bases at V and 1 base at J, with 6 bases between. Germline CDR1 is MGHRA and CDR2 is YSYEKL. The CDR3 DNA reads as TGCGCCAGCAGCCAGCCCGGCCAAGAGACCCAGTACTTC. Residues: CASSQPGQETQYF.

This clone was detected a few times. The chain couples TRBV19 to TRBJ1-6, with D tentatively TRBD1 (5 bases). Germline assignment: CDR1 LNHDA and CDR2 SQIVND (reference sequence). Trimming pared 1 base from V and 3 bases from J, leaving 10 bases between. This CDR3 comprises 16 residues. CDR3 coding DNA: TGTGCCAGTAGTATAGTGCGGGGCCGCTATAATTCACCCCTCCACTTT. Translating gives CASSIVRGRYNSPLHF.

The V call is TRBV7-2, the J call TRBJ2-2; 10 positions match TRBD2. The germline gives CDR1 SGHTA, CDR2 FQGNSA. The length of the CDR3 is 16 residues. The ends lost 1 base at V and 6 bases at J; junction bases unmatched: 5. CDR3 sequence reads: CASSLEALAGAGELFF. CDR3 bases: TGTGCCAGCAGCTTAGAGGCCCTAGCGGGAGCCGGGGAGCTGTTTTTT.

J is TRBJ2-7 and V is TRBV6-5; 7 bases line up with TRBD2. Germline assignment: CDR1 MNHEY and CDR2 SVGAGI. This CDR3 has 16 amino acids. Losses at the gene ends were 4 bases for V and 6 bases for J; bases not matched to a gene: 15. The CDR3 reads CASSSAGDSLVSEQYF. The CDR3, as DNA: TGTGCCAGCAGTTCCGCGGGGGATTCGTTGGTATCCGAGCAGTACTTC.

This chain links TRBV19 with TRBJ2-7, with 10 bases matching TRBD2. The CDR3 is made up of 16 amino acids. The germline gives CDR1 LNHDA, CDR2 SQIVND (reference sequence). V was clipped by 3 bases and J by 2 bases; unmatched bases: 7. The DNA for the CDR3 is TGTGCCAGTAGTATTCGGACTAGCGGTAACACCTACGAGCAGTACTTC. Translation gives CASSIRTSGNTYEQYF. Combining the CDR3 with reference TRBV19 and TRBJ2-7 gives the whole variable domain DGGITQSPKYLFRKEGQNVTLSCEQNLNHDAMYWYRQDPGQGLRLIYYSQIVNDFQKGDIAEGYSVSREKKESFPLTVTSAQKNPTAFYLCASSIRTSGNTYEQYFGPGTRLTVT.

CDR3 sequence: CASSFRTGINQPQHF. The CDR3 DNA follows: TGTGCCAGCAGCTTTAGGACAGGCATCAATCAGCCCCAGCATTTT. This chain uses TRBV7-2 with TRBJ1-5; 7 bases match TRBD1. After removal of 3 bases from V and 3 bases from J, the junction contained 5 bases not matched to a gene. Germline CDR1 SGHTA, CDR2 FQGNSA. The CDR3 consists of 15 residues.

This clone was picked up one time. CDR3 DNA: TGTGCCAGCAGACAAAGCGGGACTAGTCTATACAATGAGCAGTTCTTC. Protein sequence: CASRQSGTSLYNEQFF. The gene calls are TRBV11-2 and TRBJ2-1; 8 bases align to TRBD2. Trimming removed 6 bases from V and 4 bases from J; junction bases left unmatched: 11. This CDR3 comprises 16 residues. Germline CDR1 and CDR2: SGHAT and FQNNGV.

This chain joins TRBV5-4 and TRBJ1-6, with 7 bases identical to TRBD1. With V trimmed by 4 bases and J by 8 bases, 3 bases remained unmatched. The CDR3 is 13 amino acids. Germline values: CDR1 SGHNT, CDR2 YYREEE (reference sequence). Here the CDR3 DNA reads TGTGCCAGCAGCCCTGACAGGGATTCACCCCTCCACTTT. It codes for CASSPDRDSPLHF.

V is TRBV19 and J is TRBJ1-5; D uncertain. This CDR3 region has 15 residues. V was pared by 2 bases and J by 4 bases, with 12 bases between. CDR1 is LNHDA and CDR2 is SQIVND in the germline V gene (reference sequence). The CDR3 DNA follows: TGTGCCAGTAGTATATACCCACGGGAAAATCAGCCCCAGCATTTT. The encoded protein is CASSIYPRENQPQHF.

This clone was counted between two and nine times. V and J are TRBV5-4 and TRBJ2-3, with TRBD1 matching 7 bases. Germline V gene data show CDR1 as SGHNT and CDR2 as YYREEE (reference sequence). The CDR3 is made up of 17 amino acids. Trimming cost V 0 bases and J 6 bases; bases outside gene matches: 13. CDR3 residues: CASSLEWAGGNRDTQYF. The DNA for the CDR3 is TGTGCCAGCAGCTTGGAGTGGGCAGGGGGAAACAGGGATACGCAGTATTTT.

In its sample, this clone was seen a few times. Other DNA sequences in this sample translate to the same CDR3. V and J are TRBV19 and TRBJ1-5; 8 nucleotides line up with TRBD1. Losses at the gene ends were 4 bases for V and 2 bases for J; bases not matched to a gene: 1. Germline V gene lookup returns CDR1 LNHDA and CDR2 SQIVND (reference sequence). The length of the CDR3 is 14 residues. The CDR3, as DNA: TGTGCCAGTAGTACGACAGGGGGCAATCAGCCCCAGCATTTT. Translating it yields CASSTTGGNQPQHF.

The chain combines TRBV15 with TRBJ2-5; 8 nucleotides match TRBD2. Unmatched junction bases numbered 10, after V lost 0 bases and J lost 4 bases. The CDR3 contains 17 residues. Germline CDR1 LNHNV, CDR2 YYDKDF (reference sequence). The CDR3 is CATSRDGTSGSGETQYF. In DNA form, the CDR3 reads TGTGCCACCAGCAGAGATGGTACCAGCGGGAGTGGAGAGACCCAGTACTTC. Variable domain in full (rest from reference TRBV15 and TRBJ2-5): DAMVIQNPRYQVTQFGKPVTLSCSQTLNHNVMYWYQQKSSQAPKLLFHYYDKDFNNEADTPDNFQSRRPNTSFCFLDIRSPGLGDTAMYLCATSRDGTSGSGETQYFGPGTRLLVL.

The chain recombines TRBV9 with TRBJ2-5; D call uncertain. The V and J ends lost 0 bases and 5 bases respectively, with 11 bases between them. CDR3 length equals 14 residues. Germline CDR1 reads SGDLS; CDR2 reads YYNGEE. The CDR3 here is CASSVGSHSETQYF. CDR3 DNA: TGTGCCAGCAGCGTAGGATCCCACTCGGAGACCCAGTACTTC.

This CDR3 is CASSASWGGLVLQYF. The DNA for the CDR3 is TGTGCCAGCAGCGCAAGTTGGGGGGGGCTCGTGCTGCAGTACTTC. This chain connects TRBV7-8 to TRBJ2-7, with D maybe TRBD2 (7 bases). This CDR3 comprises 15 residues. From germline, CDR1 is SGHVS and CDR2 FQNEAQ. V dropped 5 bases and J dropped 9 bases, with 23 bases sitting between them.

J is TRBJ2-3 and V is TRBV6-4; TRBD2 agrees at 12 bases. CDR1 and CDR2 (germline): MRHNA, SNTAGT. The CDR3 consists of 16 residues. V lost 2 bases to trimming and J lost 3 bases; unmatched junction nucleotides: 3. CDR3 loop: CASSDSLAGGTDTQYF. DNA of the CDR3: TGTGCCAGCAGTGACAGCCTAGCGGGAGGGACAGATACGCAGTATTTT.

The V call is TRBV9, the J call TRBJ2-5; 9 bases align to TRBD1. CDR1 and CDR2 (germline): SGDLS, YYNGEE. Losses at the gene ends were 4 bases for V and 3 bases for J; bases not matched to a gene: 4. The CDR3 length is 14 residues. The CDR3 region has the DNA TGTGCCAGCAGCCCCCGGACAGGGGAAGAGACCCAGTACTTC. Amino acids: CASSPRTGEETQYF.

The genes are TRBV6-5 and TRBJ2-6; unclear D gene. Looked up from germline, CDR1 is MNHEY and CDR2 is SVGAGI. CDR3 length equals 15 residues. Trimming cost V 8 bases and J 0 bases, with 11 bases left between them. The CDR3 loop is CASFVRLSGANVLTF. The CDR3 bases are TGTGCCAGCTTCGTCAGGCTCTCTGGGGCCAACGTCCTGACTTTC.